Presented here are 24 T cell receptor beta chains from one specimen sequenced in a study of T-cell memory formation after mild COVID-19. One entry per CDR3 protein results from TCRdb running MiXCR on the 5' RACE reads. The data contain 280,000 or so distinct CDR3 sequences, 7% to 10% of them singletons. The sample comprised PBMCs or a T cell subset sorted from them (not recorded which). The receptors here all came from a man aged 18 to 35 who had mild COVID-19 (a few samples of this study predate the infection). Cell type and time point are not known.

This chain connects TRBV7-2 to TRBJ1-1, with TRBD1 identical over 11 bases. The V gene's germline CDR1 is SGHTA and CDR2 FQGNSA. Trimming cost V 5 bases and J 6 bases; bases outside gene matches: 8. CDR3 length: 15 residues. CDR3 nucleotides: TGTGCCAGCAGCGAAGGGACAGGGGGAATATCTGAAGCTTTCTTT. Translating gives CASSEGTGGISEAFF.

This clonotype was seen ten or more times. V usage is TRBV12-3 or TRBV12-4 and J usage is TRBJ2-2; D not certain. Trimming took 5 bases from V and 4 from J, leaving 14 bases between them. The CDR3 extends over 15 amino acids. CDR3 sequence: CASSRRDLATGELFF. CDR3 coding DNA: TGTGCCAGCAGTCGCCGCGACTTGGCCACCGGGGAGCTGTTTTTT.

V usage is TRBV12-3 or TRBV12-4 and J usage is TRBJ1-2, with 8 bases matching TRBD1. The CDR3 runs 15 residues. Losses at the gene ends were 5 bases for V and 1 base for J; bases not matched to a gene: 6. In DNA form, the CDR3 reads TGTGCCAGCAGTCCAGGGACAGGCATTAACTATGGCTACACCTTC. Residues: CASSPGTGINYGYTF.

V gene TRBV15 combines with J gene TRBJ2-7; possible D gene TRBD1, 6 bases. CDR1 and CDR2 (germline): LNHNV, YYDKDF (reference sequence). The germline V and J ends were trimmed by 8 bases and 2 bases, with 16 bases remaining between them. The CDR3 loop spans 14 amino acids. CDR3 coding DNA: TGTGCCACCCGGGACACAAGAGGGGCCTACGAGCAGTACTTC. This translates into CATRDTRGAYEQYF.

In its sample, this clonotype was seen a few times. The rearrangement links TRBV27 to TRBJ1-2; TRBD1 might be the D (6 bases). Per germline, CDR1 MNHEY and CDR2 SMNVEV (reference sequence). This CDR3 comprises 13 residues. V was clipped by 5 bases and J by 4 bases, with 11 bases between them. The CDR3 sequence is CASSPDSRYGYTF. As DNA, the CDR3 is TGTGCCAGCAGTCCGGACAGCCGCTATGGCTACACCTTC.

The sample holds many counts of this clonotype. V usage is TRBV7-9 and J usage is TRBJ1-1, with D maybe TRBD1 (6 bases). Germline V gene sequence: CDR1 SEHNR, CDR2 FQNEAQ (reference sequence). This CDR3 is built from 15 residues. The V and J ends lost 5 bases and 2 bases respectively, with 15 bases between them. CDR3 protein: CASSPVGTLNTEAFF. In DNA, the CDR3 is TGTGCCAGCAGCCCCGTCGGGACACTTAACACTGAAGCTTTCTTT.

This clonotype has only a few counts. V usage is TRBV24-1 and J usage is TRBJ2-3, with 10 bases aligning to TRBD2. Germline-derived CDR1 and CDR2 are KGHDR and SFDVKD. Unmatched junction bases numbered 7, after V lost 5 bases and J lost 6 bases. This CDR3 comprises 15 residues. This CDR3 reads CATSVLAGAVDTQYF. The CDR3 DNA follows: TGTGCCACCAGTGTGCTAGCGGGGGCCGTGGATACGCAGTATTTT.

This clonotype was observed at least ten times. This chain joins TRBV7-9 and TRBJ1-5, with 7 bases identical to TRBD1. The junction had 13 bases not matched to a gene; V was cut back by 5 bases and J by 6 bases. Germline values: CDR1 SEHNR, CDR2 FQNEAQ (reference sequence). The CDR3 covers 16 residues. The CDR3 sequence: CASSKGVGGDGQPQHF. Here the CDR3 DNA reads TGTGCCAGCAGCAAAGGAGTAGGGGGCGATGGTCAGCCCCAGCATTTT.

This clonotype was found many times. This chain connects TRBV10-3 to TRBJ2-5; 7 bases match TRBD1. This CDR3 is built from 14 residues. Per the germline V gene, CDR1 is ENHRY and CDR2 is SYGVKD. V lost 5 bases, J lost 7 bases, and 10 bases stayed unmatched. The CDR3 spells CAISWTGADGTQYF. CDR3 in DNA: TGTGCCATCAGTTGGACAGGAGCTGACGGGACCCAGTACTTC.

The chain uses TRBV4-1 and TRBJ1-2; D unclear. Trimming removed 1 base from V and 5 bases from J, with 8 bases in between. The germline V gene encodes CDR1 MGHRA and CDR2 YSYEKL. This CDR3 comprises 13 residues. CDR3 amino acids: CASSQGILYGYTF. CDR3 DNA: TGCGCCAGCAGCCAAGGGATATTATATGGCTACACCTTC.

This clonotype was detected a few times. The J gene is TRBJ2-1, the V gene TRBV6-2 or TRBV6-3; tentative D call: TRBD1 (5 bases). Trimming left V 3 bases short and J 7 bases short, with 13 bases between. The CDR3 is 14 amino acids. Germline-derived CDR1 and CDR2 are MNHEY and SVGEGT. In DNA form, the CDR3 reads TGTGCCAGCAGTTATCTAGGGGAAGGGAATGAGCAGTTCTTC. Translation gives CASSYLGEGNEQFF.

This clonotype has just a few counts. V usage is TRBV20-1 and J usage is TRBJ2-5; 10 bases match TRBD2. The CDR3 sequence is 14 residues long. V lost 4 bases to trimming and J lost 5 bases; unmatched junction nucleotides: 7. Germline V gene sequence: CDR1 DFQATT, CDR2 SNEGSKA (reference sequence). DNA of the CDR3: TGCAGTGCTATAGGCCTAGCGGGGGACGAGACCCAGTACTTC. Amino acids: CSAIGLAGDETQYF.

A few counts support this clonotype. The V gene is TRBV4-1, the J gene TRBJ2-5; D remains ambiguous. The ends were cut back, 1 base at V and 5 bases at J, with 8 bases in the middle. The germline V gene has CDR1 MGHRA and CDR2 YSYEKL. The length of the CDR3 is 13 residues. The CDR3 DNA reads as TGCGCCAGCAGCCAAGGGGTAACGGAGACCCAGTACTTC. Translating it yields CASSQGVTETQYF.

This chain connects TRBV7-9 to TRBJ2-3; the match to TRBD1 covers 10 bases. CDR1 and CDR2 from the germline V gene are SEHNR and FQNEAQ (reference sequence). With V trimmed by 6 bases and J by 4 bases, 1 base remained unmatched. The CDR3 is 13 amino acids. The CDR3 sequence is CASRDRGADTQYF. CDR3 bases: TGTGCCAGCAGGGACAGGGGGGCAGATACGCAGTATTTT.

Turning to this clonotype: Its ends do not fully match the called genes, so a read error is possible. The rearrangement links TRBV4-2 to TRBJ1-3; D is undetermined. The CDR3 runs to 19 residues. Germline V lookup: CDR1 LGHNA, CDR2 YNFKEQ. CDR3: CASRQDLGPRRLSGNTIYF. CDR3 DNA: TGTGCCAGCAGACAAGATTTAGGTCCCAGGCGACTATCTGGAAACACCATATATTTT.

This clonotype was observed a few times. The V and J genes are TRBV6-5 and TRBJ1-2, with 8 nucleotides matching TRBD1. Trimming took 5 bases from V and 0 from J; bases not matched to a gene: 14. The germline CDR1 and CDR2 sequences are MNHEY and SVGAGI. This CDR3 region has 18 residues. CDR3: CASSESPGTGQANYGYTF. The CDR3 DNA reads TGTGCCAGCAGTGAGTCCCCGGGGACAGGCCAAGCTAACTATGGCTACACCTTC.

This clonotype was observed a handful of times. The chain employs TRBV12-3 or TRBV12-4 and TRBJ2-7; D remains ambiguous. The CDR3 extends over 14 amino acids. Trimming took off 3 bases at V and 4 bases at J, with 13 bases between the two ends. The CDR3 region has the DNA TGTGCCAGCAGTTTGCCTAATTCGGCTTACGAGCAGTACTTC. Protein sequence: CASSLPNSAYEQYF.

The V gene is TRBV12-3 or TRBV12-4, the J gene TRBJ1-5, with D hard to call. V was shortened by 4 bases and J by 5 bases, with 9 bases between the two germline ends. The CDR3 has 13 residues. CDR3 sequence: CASSYREDQPQHF. In DNA, the CDR3 is TGTGCCAGCAGTTACCGTGAGGATCAGCCCCAGCATTTT.

This clonotype was detected many times. The chain carries TRBV9 and TRBJ2-2; 9 bases map to TRBD2. The V and J ends lost 4 bases and 4 bases, in that order; junction bases with no gene match: 8. The CDR3 totals 16 residues. Germline V gene sequence: CDR1 SGDLS, CDR2 YYNGEE. In DNA form, the CDR3 reads TGTGCCAGCAGCAATTCAGCGGGGGGTTTCACCGGGGAGCTGTTTTTT. This translates into CASSNSAGGFTGELFF.

The J gene is TRBJ2-1, the V gene TRBV27; no definite D call. The CDR3 spans 15 residues. The germline gives CDR1 MNHEY, CDR2 SMNVEV (reference sequence). V was clipped by 5 bases and J by 6 bases, with 17 bases between them. The CDR3 loop is CASSPWWTRTNEQFF. The DNA for the CDR3 is TGTGCCAGCAGTCCGTGGTGGACCCGTACCAATGAGCAGTTCTTC.

The chain couples TRBV6-1 to TRBJ2-5; possibly TRBD2 for D (8 bases). The CDR3 has 15 amino acids. Germline CDR1 and CDR2: MNHNS and SASEGT. V lost 5 bases and J 4 bases, leaving 17 bases between the germline ends. CDR3 DNA: TGTGCCAGCAGTTCGGGGGGGCAGGGGGTAGAGACCCAGTACTTC. Its protein product is CASSSGGQGVETQYF.

This sequence joins TRBV12-3 or TRBV12-4 and TRBJ2-7, with TRBD1 matching 9 bases. V trimming: 3 bases; J trimming: 9 bases; junction bases outside the gene matches: 9. This CDR3 region has 14 residues. In DNA form, the CDR3 reads TGTGCCAGCAGTTTGGGACAGGGATTTGTCGGGCAGTACTTC. This encodes CASSLGQGFVGQYF.

This clonotype was observed a handful of times. The chain recombines TRBV24-1 with TRBJ2-5; either TRBD1 or TRBD2 may supply D (5 bases each). Germline CDR1 KGHDR, CDR2 SFDVKD. V lost 2 bases and J lost 4, with 7 bases in between. This CDR3 is built from 13 residues. In DNA form, the CDR3 reads TGTGCCACCAGTGATTGGGGGAGAGAGACCCAGTACTTC. It is translated as CATSDWGRETQYF.

The chain links TRBV7-9 to TRBJ2-1; D might be TRBD2 (6 bases). Germline loops: CDR1 SEHNR, CDR2 FQNEAQ (reference sequence). This CDR3 spans 16 amino acids. V was pared by 4 bases and J by 0 bases, with 13 bases between. The CDR3 reads CASSSQGLGSYNEQFF. For the CDR3, the DNA is TGTGCCAGCAGCTCCCAGGGACTGGGCTCCTACAATGAGCAGTTCTTC.